The TCR beta chain described here comes from a study of T cell responses to AZD1222 COVID-19 vaccine. The CDR3 loop spans 17 amino acids. Method: immunoSEQ multiplex PCR; TCRdb's copy keeps in-frame clones and lacks some. The table shows 130,000 to 150,000 clones, with 85% to 95% occurring only once. Study outcomes and limitations: Elevations in Spike-specific TCR breadth and depth followed administration of two AZD1222 doses.

A word on this clone: Antigen specificity is unknown.

This receptor was obtained from an adult in good health. The rearrangement joins TRBV7-5 to TRBJ2-4; the table's D call of TRBD2 was not tested on the DNA. TRBV7-5 is noted as a pseudogene. The sequences come from peripheral blood, collected on day 0 of MenACWY control vaccination. The CDR3 DNA follows: TGTGTCAGAAGCCTAGTGGGGGGACCCGAGGACAAAAACATTCAGTACTTC. It translates to CVRSLVGGPEDKNIQYF.